This entry concerns a single T cell receptor beta chain. Its specificity is not known. This entry comes from a study of T cell responses to AZD1222 COVID-19 vaccine. Study findings and constraints: It should be noted that donors were predominantly white British and more often female, and clonal diversity was possibly underestimated. Every sample of the repertoires postdated the peak T cell response.

Method: immunoSEQ multiplex PCR; TCRdb's copy keeps in-frame clones and lacks some. The sample gives some 99,000 clones, approximately 84% of which show up once; 13% to 15% is in the top ten. This CDR3 spans 18 amino acids. CDR1 is MGHRA, CDR2 YSYEKL, per germline. V shed 3 bases and J 0 bases; nucleotides not matched to a gene: 8. Second-dose intervals near 4 or 12 weeks were combined. The specimen was peripheral blood, collected 28 days after the second AZD1222 dose. The V gene is TRBV4-1, the J gene TRBJ2-4, with TRBD1 matching 10 bases. This clonotype was sampled from an adult who received the AZD1222 COVID-19 vaccine. The CDR3 sequence is CASSHQDRGRVAKNIQYF. The CDR3 coding sequence is TGCGCCAGCAGCCACCAGGACAGGGGGAGAGTAGCCAAAAACATTCAGTACTTC.